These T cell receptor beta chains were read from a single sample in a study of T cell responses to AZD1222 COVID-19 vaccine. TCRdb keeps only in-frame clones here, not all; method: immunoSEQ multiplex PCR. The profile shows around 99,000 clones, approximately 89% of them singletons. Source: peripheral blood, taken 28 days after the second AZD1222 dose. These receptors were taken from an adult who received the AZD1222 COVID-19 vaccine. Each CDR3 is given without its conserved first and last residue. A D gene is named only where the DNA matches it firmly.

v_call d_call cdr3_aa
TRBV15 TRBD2 ATSRDKGAGGAETQY
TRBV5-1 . ASSLGALSSTDTQY
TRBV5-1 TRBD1 ASSSGQGKYEQY
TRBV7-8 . ASSVDGPQETQY
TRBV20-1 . SASPVDGYT
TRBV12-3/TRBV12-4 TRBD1 ASSEDRDYGYT
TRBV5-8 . ASSLFEQF
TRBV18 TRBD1 ASSPTGTGPNYGYT
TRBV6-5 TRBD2 ASSWSGGRTDTQY
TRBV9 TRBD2 ASSEVLAGYSYNEQF
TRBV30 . AWNEGNNQPQH
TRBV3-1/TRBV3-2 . ASSQDPPGPVTRYGYT
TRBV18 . ASSPPAANYGYT
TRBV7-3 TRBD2 ASSLRTSGPNEQF
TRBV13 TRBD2 ASRITSGRATYEQY
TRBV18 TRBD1 ASSPRSGQNEQY
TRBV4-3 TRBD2 ASSQGLADSSYEQC
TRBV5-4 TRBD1 ASSRTGGFDAEAF
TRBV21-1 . ASSKVGLGIYNEQF
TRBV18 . ASSRGGRGGYT
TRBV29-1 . SVKSSNQPQH
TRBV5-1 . ASSVQGGETQY
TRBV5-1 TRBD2 ASSLSPSGTTYNEQF
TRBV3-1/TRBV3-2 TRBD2 ASSQSLGRTSGRSTDTQY
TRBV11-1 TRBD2 ASSFAGGGTDTQY
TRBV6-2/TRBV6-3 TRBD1 ASSYRARQGWNNSPLH
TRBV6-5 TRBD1 ASSYGTQGANSPLH
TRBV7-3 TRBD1 ASSPDRGQTEAF
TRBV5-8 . ASSPSYEQY
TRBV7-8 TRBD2 ASSRVGGETQY
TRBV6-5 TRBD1 ASRPTGVETQY
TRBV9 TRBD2 ASSVGPSGTDTQY
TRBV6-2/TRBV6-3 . ASSSRALGYEQY
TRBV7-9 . ASSLGGRTNEKLF
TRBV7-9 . ASSQGGNQPQH
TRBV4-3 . ASSQEGGGSGANVLT
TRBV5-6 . ASSGWSVETQY
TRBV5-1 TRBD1 ASRAGGANTGELF
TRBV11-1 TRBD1 ASSHSAGQGN
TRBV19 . ASSIDKTSRRGPSRDNEQF
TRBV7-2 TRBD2 ASSPWTSRYNEQF
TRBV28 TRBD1 AIREGADQPQH
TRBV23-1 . ASSYDRSSYEQY
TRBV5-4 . ASSLIGEKLF
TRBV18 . ASSPMDRRAYGYT
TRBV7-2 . ASSLGSAGANVLT